The rows below give T cell receptor beta chains drawn from one sample of a study of shared clonotypes between healthy human individuals. Data came from immunoSEQ multiplex PCR; TCRdb stores just in-frame clones and leaves some out. The sample carries about a million clones, roughly 80% recorded once. The sample was memory CD4+ T cells from PBMCs. These receptors all stem from a man aged 18 to 30 in good health. Some clones in this sample may be carry-over from other donors' samples. The conserved cysteine and the conserved F or W are not part of the CDR3 here.

>TRBV19|TRBJ2-5
ASSPHRGETQY
>TRBV30|TRBJ2-3
AWSDGGTGTDTQY
>TRBV19|TRBJ2-1
ASSIRYRGTELNNEQF
>TRBV28|TRBJ1-1
ASSPPGSVSTEAF
>TRBV6-5|TRBJ1-4
ASSLQGASEKLF
>TRBV18|TRBJ2-3
ASSPDTDTQY
>TRBV7-7|TRBJ2-2
ASSTSGVGTGELF
>TRBV11-3|TRBJ2-5
ASSRGDRGEETQY
>TRBV7-9|TRBJ1-2
ASSLAHRESYGYT
>TRBV12-5|TRBJ2-5
ASGPGQGEETQY
>TRBV5-1|TRBJ2-1
ASSLATGSPNEQF
>TRBV6-6|TRBJ1-1
ASRVGPQNTEAF